Shown below are 21 T cell receptor beta chains from a single sample sequenced in a study of T cell responses to AZD1222 COVID-19 vaccine. The method was immunoSEQ multiplex PCR; TCRdb's version includes in-frame clones alone and lacks a portion of them. The sample contains 150,000 to 200,000 clones, 85% to 90% of which appear only once. The material was peripheral blood, obtained 28 days after the second AZD1222 dose. These receptors came from an adult who received the AZD1222 COVID-19 vaccine.

The count of this clone is one. The chain joins TRBV10-3 to TRBJ1-2, with 7 bases that match TRBD1. Trimming at V came to 0 bases and at J to 1 base, leaving 5 bases not matched to a gene. This CDR3 has 16 amino acids. Germline CDR1 and CDR2: ENHRY and SYGVKD. In DNA, the CDR3 is TGTGCCATCAGTGAGTCGTCAGGGGGTGGTAACTATGGCTACACCTTC. This encodes CAISESSGGGNYGYTF.

The chain uses TRBV6-5 and TRBJ1-1; D not resolved. V was shortened by 2 bases and J by 5 bases, with 15 bases between the two germline ends. Per germline, CDR1 MNHEY and CDR2 SVGAGI. The CDR3 is made up of 15 amino acids. The chain's CDR3 is CASSYVGGVGTEAFF. CDR3 DNA sequence: TGTGCCAGCAGTTACGTAGGAGGCGTGGGGACTGAAGCTTTCTTT.

V is TRBV5-6 and J is TRBJ2-3, with TRBD1 matching over 7 bases. Looked up from germline, CDR1 is SGHDT and CDR2 is YYEEEE. With 4 bases clipped from V and 1 base from J, the junction kept 6 bases outside the gene matches. This CDR3 contains 15 residues. CDR3 protein: CASSPGQWGTDTQYF. CDR3 bases: TGTGCCAGCAGCCCGGGACAGTGGGGCACAGATACGCAGTATTTT.

There are a few counts of this clone. The chain carries TRBV27 and TRBJ1-2, with 7 bases matching TRBD1. From germline, CDR1 is MNHEY and CDR2 SMNVEV (reference sequence). The CDR3 totals 15 residues. V dropped 6 bases and J dropped 1; count of bases not matched to a gene: 8. This chain's CDR3 is CASRPVTGLNYGYTF. CDR3 sequence (DNA): TGTGCCAGCAGACCAGTGACAGGGCTTAACTATGGCTACACCTTC.

The chain links TRBV29-1 to TRBJ1-4; a possible D gene is TRBD1 (6 bases). The CDR3 runs to 12 residues. The V gene's germline CDR1 is SQVTM and CDR2 ANQGSEA. The CDR3 sequence is CSYRDFGEKLFF. The CDR3, as DNA: TGCAGTTACAGGGACTTTGGTGAAAAACTGTTTTTT.

The gene calls are TRBV27 and TRBJ1-5; D not resolved. Per the germline V gene, CDR1 is MNHEY and CDR2 is SMNVEV (reference sequence). Trimming removed 5 bases from V and 0 bases from J, with 20 bases in between. The CDR3 extends over 18 amino acids. The CDR3 sequence is CASSPITSALVSNQPQHF. The CDR3 bases are TGTGCCAGCAGTCCCATCACCTCCGCTCTAGTTAGCAATCAGCCCCAGCATTTT.

The chain couples TRBV9 to TRBJ1-5; D might be TRBD1 (5 bases). CDR1 is SGDLS and CDR2 is YYNGEE in the germline V gene. The V end was cut by 0 bases, the J end by 6 bases, with 10 bases between. The CDR3 length is 14 residues. The CDR3 spells CASSVGGGSQPQHF. The CDR3 region has the DNA TGTGCCAGCAGCGTAGGCGGGGGTAGTCAGCCCCAGCATTTT.

CDR3 DNA: TGTGCCAGCAGCGTAGTAGCGGGGGGCACCGGGGAGCTGTTTTTT. Translating it yields CASSVVAGGTGELFF. The J gene is TRBJ2-2, the V gene TRBV9, with 10 bases aligning to TRBD2. Germline V CDR1 and CDR2: SGDLS, YYNGEE. There are 15 residues in the CDR3. V was pared by 0 bases and J by 4 bases, with 0 bases of the junction left unmatched.

This chain links TRBV27 with TRBJ2-7; 8 bases match TRBD1. This CDR3 has 14 amino acids. The V gene's germline CDR1 is MNHEY and CDR2 SMNVEV (reference sequence). The junction had 1 base not matched to a gene; V was cut back by 0 bases and J by 3 bases. CDR3 in DNA: TGTGCCAGCAGTTTATCACAGGGGGTCTACGAGCAGTACTTC. This encodes CASSLSQGVYEQYF.

V gene TRBV15 combines with J gene TRBJ2-2; D is possibly TRBD2 (6 bases). The CDR3 has 14 amino acids. Germline CDR1 and CDR2: LNHNV and YYDKDF (reference sequence). V lost 4 bases and J 6 bases, leaving 12 bases between the germline ends. The CDR3 sequence: CATSTGGYAGELFF. In DNA form, the CDR3 reads TGTGCCACCAGCACTGGGGGGTATGCCGGGGAGCTGTTTTTT.

The chain is built from TRBV18 and TRBJ2-7; TRBD1 matches 9 bases. This CDR3 has 17 amino acids. Germline loops: CDR1 KGHSH, CDR2 LQKENI. V shed 4 bases, J shed 0 bases, and the junction held 10 bases outside the gene matches. The CDR3 sequence: CASSHSGTGLSSYEQYF. The CDR3 DNA reads as TGTGCCAGCTCACACTCCGGGACAGGGCTCAGCTCCTACGAGCAGTACTTC.

This clone was recorded a few times. V usage is TRBV9 and J usage is TRBJ1-1; possibly TRBD1 for D (5 bases). The CDR3 has 14 residues. V lost 4 bases and J lost 1, with 11 bases in between. Germline lookup yields CDR1 SGDLS and CDR2 YYNGEE. The CDR3 sequence: CASSLSQGNTEAFF. Here the CDR3 DNA reads TGTGCCAGCAGCTTATCCCAGGGGAACACTGAAGCTTTCTTT.

The chain uses TRBV2 and TRBJ1-1; perhaps TRBD1 as D (6 bases). Germline V gene lookup returns CDR1 SNHLY and CDR2 FYNNEI. CDR3 length equals 14 residues. Between the trimmed V and J ends, which lost 7 bases and 4 bases, there was a span of 16 bases. In nucleotides, the CDR3 is TGTGCCAGCATGGAGCAGGGGCCCAGCACTGAAGCTTTCTTT. Protein sequence: CASMEQGPSTEAFF.

The rearrangement joins TRBV5-3 to TRBJ1-6, with 12 bases identical to TRBD1. TRBV5-3 is recorded as an ORF, its role being uncertain. The trim removed 4 bases at V and 3 bases at J, leaving 8 bases unmatched. The CDR3 totals 18 residues. CDR3 loop: CARSQGTGGRLYNSPLHF. The CDR3 DNA is TGTGCCAGAAGCCAAGGGACAGGGGGCAGACTCTATAATTCACCCCTCCACTTT.

The CDR3 protein is CASSPGVSNEQFF. CDR3 nucleotide sequence: TGTGCCAGCAGCCCAGGGGTTAGCAATGAGCAGTTCTTC. The J gene is TRBJ2-1, the V gene TRBV6-2 or TRBV6-3; the D gene is possibly TRBD1 (6 bases). CDR1 MNHEY and CDR2 SVGEGT come from the germline V gene. With 6 bases removed from V and 6 bases from J, the gap between germline ends came to 12 bases. The CDR3 has 13 residues.

The rearrangement links TRBV4-2 to TRBJ1-1; a weak D match, TRBD1 (6 bases). From germline, CDR1 is LGHNA and CDR2 YNFKEQ. Between the trimmed V and J ends, which lost 0 bases and 10 bases, there was a span of 15 bases. This CDR3 contains 14 residues. CDR3 nucleotides: TGTGCCAGCAGCCAAGATTTGCAGGGGCGCGGAGCTTTCTTT. Its translation: CASSQDLQGRGAFF.

The chain carries TRBV2 and TRBJ2-7; TRBD2 matches 7 bases. With V trimmed by 5 bases and J by 2 bases, 9 bases remained unmatched. The CDR3 is 15 amino acids. CDR1 SNHLY and CDR2 FYNNEI come from the germline V gene. CDR3 sequence: CASSFRGVPTYEQYF. CDR3 coding DNA: TGTGCCAGCAGTTTTCGGGGGGTCCCTACCTACGAGCAGTACTTC.

The rearrangement joins TRBV19 to TRBJ2-6, with D possibly matching TRBD1 (8 bases). Germline CDR1 reads LNHDA; CDR2 reads SQIVND (reference sequence). The CDR3 sequence is 17 residues long. V lost 4 bases and J 0 bases, leaving 13 bases between the germline ends. The DNA for the CDR3 is TGTGCCAGTAGTAAACAGGGGGGGATCTCTGGGGCCAACGTCCTGACTTTC. This translates into CASSKQGGISGANVLTF. The full variable domain, completed using reference TRBV19 and TRBJ2-6, is DGGITQSPKYLFRKEGQNVTLSCEQNLNHDAMYWYRQDPGQGLRLIYYSQIVNDFQKGDIAEGYSVSREKKESFPLTVTSAQKNPTAFYLCASSKQGGISGANVLTFGAGSRLTVL.

The DNA for the CDR3 is TGTGCCAGCAGTTATGGGGCGGCGAGCTCCTATAATTCACCCCTCCACTTT. As protein: CASSYGAASSYNSPLHF. The chain employs TRBV6-2 or TRBV6-3 and TRBJ1-6; weak D call: TRBD1 (5 bases). This CDR3 has 17 residues. V lost 3 bases, J lost 0 bases, and 12 bases lay in between. Per the germline V gene, CDR1 is MNHEY and CDR2 is SVGEGT.

The J gene is TRBJ2-2, the V gene TRBV6-4; 8 nucleotides line up with TRBD2. The J segment lost 0 bases and the V segment lost 3 bases, leaving 9 bases of the junction unmatched. The CDR3 contains 18 residues. Germline V gene data show CDR1 as MRHNA and CDR2 as SNTAGT. CDR3 DNA: TGTGCCAGCAGTGATTCCCGTAATAGCGGGGCGAACACCGGGGAGCTGTTTTTT. Encoded protein: CASSDSRNSGANTGELFF.

J is TRBJ1-2 and V is TRBV9; D possibly corresponds to TRBD1 (5 bases). The V end lost 2 bases, the J end lost 8 bases, and 10 bases lay between the germline ends. CDR1 and CDR2 (germline): SGDLS, YYNGEE. The CDR3 runs 12 residues. The CDR3 spells CASSVDSRGYTF. Written as DNA, the CDR3 is TGTGCCAGCAGCGTCGACAGTAGGGGCTACACCTTC.